These 20 T cell receptor beta chains share one sample of origin, sequenced in a study of blood T cell repertoires in COVID-19. Data came from immunoSEQ multiplex PCR; TCRdb stores just in-frame clones and leaves some out. The table records around 300,000 clones, roughly 86% of them present only once. Sequencing was done on a sample of PBMCs or T cells enriched from blood (not recorded which). These receptors originate from a woman between 18 and 30 years old who had recovered from COVID-19.

V gene TRBV25-1 combines with J gene TRBJ2-5; D gene unclear. The CDR3 has 14 residues. The germline gives CDR1 MGHDK, CDR2 SYGVNS. The ends were cut back, 1 base at V and 2 bases at J, with 8 bases in the middle. CDR3 in amino acids: CASSELRFQETQYF. The DNA for the CDR3 is TGTGCCAGCAGTGAATTGAGGTTTCAAGAGACCCAGTACTTC.

CDR3 in amino acids: CASSQVFSPPQTEAFF. The DNA for the CDR3 is TGCGCCAGCAGCCAAGTGTTCTCGCCGCCGCAGACTGAAGCTTTCTTT. The rearrangement joins TRBV4-1 to TRBJ1-1; D gene ambiguous. V shed 1 base and J shed 5 bases, with 17 bases lying between them. This CDR3 is 16 amino acids long. CDR1 MGHRA and CDR2 YSYEKL come from the germline V gene.

This rearrangement joins TRBV4-1 to TRBJ1-1; D not resolved. Germline CDR1 and CDR2: MGHRA and YSYEKL. Trimming cost V 1 base and J 6 bases, with 15 bases left between them. The CDR3 sequence is 15 residues long. For the CDR3, the DNA is TGCGCCAGCAGCCAAGCCGTTGTCGGGGTGCCTGAAGCTTTCTTT. Amino acids: CASSQAVVGVPEAFF.

The V and J genes are TRBV4-1 and TRBJ1-2; 9 nucleotides agree with TRBD1. The CDR3 is made up of 16 amino acids. V dropped 1 base and J dropped 4; count of bases not matched to a gene: 7. Germline-derived CDR1 and CDR2 are MGHRA and YSYEKL. In DNA form, the CDR3 reads TGCGCCAGCAGCCAAGGCCCGGGACAGGGTCCCTATGGCTACACCTTC. This translates into CASSQGPGQGPYGYTF.

The chain employs TRBV5-6 and TRBJ2-3, with 7 nucleotides matching TRBD2. Losses at the gene ends were 2 bases for V and 0 bases for J; bases not matched to a gene: 0. This CDR3 contains 14 residues. Germline CDR1 SGHDT, CDR2 YYEEEE. CDR3 bases: TGTGCCAGCAGCTTAGCGGGGAGCACAGATACGCAGTATTTT. It codes for CASSLAGSTDTQYF.

This chain joins TRBV28 and TRBJ1-5; 12 bases align to TRBD1. J lost 6 bases, V lost 8 bases, and 2 bases had no gene match. The germline gives CDR1 MDHEN, CDR2 SYDVKM. The CDR3 has 13 amino acids. CDR3 in amino acids: CASGGQGAQPQHF. The CDR3 bases are TGTGCCAGCGGGGGACAGGGGGCTCAGCCCCAGCATTTT.

This clone has just one count. The V call is TRBV19, the J call TRBJ2-3; 16 positions match TRBD2. V dropped 6 bases and J dropped 4; count of bases not matched to a gene: 7. This CDR3 comprises 17 residues. Per germline, CDR1 LNHDA and CDR2 SQIVND (reference sequence). The CDR3 sequence is CASSYAGLAGGSDTQYF. The CDR3 nucleotides read TGTGCCAGTAGCTATGCGGGACTAGCGGGGGGGTCAGATACGCAGTATTTT.

The chain is built from TRBV11-3 and TRBJ1-1; 10 nucleotides agree with TRBD1. The junction had 3 bases not matched to a gene; V was cut back by 6 bases and J by 5 bases. The germline gives CDR1 SGHNT, CDR2 YENEEA. The CDR3 extends over 13 amino acids. The CDR3 nucleotides are TGTGCCAGCAGTCCGGACAGGGGGACTGAAGCTTTCTTT. Amino acids: CASSPDRGTEAFF.

The J gene is TRBJ1-5, the V gene TRBV29-1, with TRBD1 as a possible D gene (6 bases). Germline V CDR1 and CDR2: SQVTM, ANQGSEA. V shed 4 bases and J shed 0 bases, with 7 bases lying between them. The CDR3 spans 13 residues. CDR3 in amino acids: CSVVDSSNQPQHF. In DNA form, the CDR3 reads TGCAGCGTTGTGGACAGTAGCAATCAGCCCCAGCATTTT. Looking up the rest from reference TRBV29-1 and TRBJ1-5 gives the full variable domain: SAVISQKPSRDICQRGTSLTIQCQVDSQVTMMFWYRQQPGQSLTLIATANQGSEATYESGFVIDKFPISRPNLTFSTLTVSNMSPEDSSIYLCSVVDSSNQPQHFGDGTRLSIL.

Comments on this clone: An end of the junction does not agree with germline; a read error may underlie this. The rearrangement joins TRBV18 to TRBJ1-2; the D gene is possibly TRBD1 (6 bases). Germline-derived CDR1 and CDR2 are KGHSH and LQKENI. This CDR3 spans 15 amino acids. CDR3 residues: CASSPHREPDYGYTF. CDR3 coding DNA: TGTGCCAGCTCGCCACACAGGGAGCCCGACTATGGCTACACCTTC.

This chain links TRBV2 with TRBJ1-2; 8 nucleotides line up with TRBD1. V shed 2 bases, J shed 7 bases, and the junction held 9 bases outside the gene matches. The CDR3 spans 15 residues. Germline V gene data show CDR1 as SNHLY and CDR2 as FYNNEI. Written as DNA, the CDR3 is TGTGCCAGCAGTGAATTGGACAGGGTCTCTGGTGGCTACACCTTC. Protein: CASSELDRVSGGYTF.

The rearrangement uses TRBV20-1 and TRBJ2-6; 8 positions agree with TRBD1. Germline CDR1 reads DFQATT; CDR2 reads SNEGSKA (reference sequence). With 3 bases clipped from V and 0 bases from J, the junction kept 1 base outside the gene matches. The CDR3 extends over 15 amino acids. The CDR3 nucleotides read TGCAGTGCTAGTACAGGGGGCTCTGGGGCCAACGTCCTGACTTTC. It codes for CSASTGGSGANVLTF.

The chain recombines TRBV4-3 with TRBJ1-6; a possible D gene is TRBD1 (5 bases). The ends were cut back, 0 bases at V and 7 bases at J, with 16 bases in the middle. The CDR3 is made up of 17 amino acids. CDR1 and CDR2 (germline): LGHNA, YSLEER. The CDR3 here is CASSQDLAAGKNSPLHF. The CDR3, as DNA: TGCGCCAGCAGCCAAGATCTGGCGGCAGGGAAAAATTCACCCCTCCACTTT.

The chain uses TRBV10-2 and TRBJ1-1; 7 positions match TRBD1. The V and J ends lost 7 bases and 7 bases, in that order; junction bases with no gene match: 9. The CDR3 loop spans 13 amino acids. Germline V gene lookup returns CDR1 WSHSY and CDR2 SAAADI. The CDR3 loop is CASTGGGIGEAFF. DNA for the CDR3: TGCGCCAGCACGGGAGGGGGCATTGGTGAAGCTTTCTTT.

This CDR3 reads CASSDRGPFLASTDTQYF. Written as DNA, the CDR3 is TGTGCCAGCTCGGACAGGGGGCCTTTCTTGGCTAGCACAGATACGCAGTATTTT. The genes are TRBV21-1 and TRBJ2-3; the table calls TRBD1, which could not be checked here. TRBV21-1 constitutes a pseudogene. The CDR3 is made up of 18 amino acids.

J is TRBJ2-2 and V is TRBV19, with 8 bases that match TRBD1. Trimming removed 8 bases from V and 1 base from J; junction bases left unmatched: 15. The germline V gene has CDR1 LNHDA and CDR2 SQIVND (reference sequence). The CDR3 is 18 residues long. CDR3 DNA: TGTGCCAGTTCCTTATTGGGGCCGGGGACAGGGAACACCGGGGAGCTGTTTTTT. Translated: CASSLLGPGTGNTGELFF.

The V and J genes are TRBV12-3 or TRBV12-4 and TRBJ1-2; D uncertain. This CDR3 has 13 amino acids. Trimming left V 5 bases short and J 9 bases short, with 16 bases between. CDR3: CASSAGAPGSYTF. The DNA for the CDR3 is TGTGCCAGCAGTGCGGGCGCCCCCGGGAGCTACACCTTC.

This sequence joins TRBV10-3 and TRBJ1-5; 9 nucleotides line up with TRBD1. The V segment lost 3 bases and the J segment 7 bases; nucleotides outside the gene matches: 7. CDR1 is ENHRY and CDR2 is SYGVKD in the germline V gene. This CDR3 comprises 15 residues. CDR3 sequence reads: CAISEGTGNFQPQHF. Written as DNA, the CDR3 is TGTGCCATCAGTGAAGGGACAGGGAATTTCCAGCCCCAGCATTTT.

V and J are TRBV18 and TRBJ2-1; 7 bases align to TRBD2. The V and J ends lost 6 bases and 5 bases, in that order; junction bases with no gene match: 10. The CDR3 has 15 residues. Germline V gene data show CDR1 as KGHSH and CDR2 as LQKENI. The CDR3 reads CASSPGGSGNNEQFF. Here the CDR3 DNA reads TGTGCCAGCTCCCCCGGGGGGAGTGGGAACAATGAGCAGTTCTTC. The whole variable domain, remainder taken from reference TRBV18 and TRBJ2-1, is NAGVMQNPRHLVRRRGQEARLRCSPMKGHSHVYWYRQLPEEGLKFMVYLQKENIIDESGMPKERFSAEFPKEGPSILRIQQVVRGDSAAYFCASSPGGSGNNEQFFGPGTRLTVL.

This clone was seen only a few times. The CDR3 sequence: CASSKERGYNEQFF. CDR3 nucleotide sequence: TGTGCCAGCAGCAAAGAGCGGGGCTACAATGAGCAGTTCTTC. The chain is built from TRBV11-2 and TRBJ2-1; 7 bases are shared with TRBD2. The junction had 4 bases not matched to a gene; V was cut back by 5 bases and J by 3 bases. The germline V gene has CDR1 SGHAT and CDR2 FQNNGV. This CDR3 is built from 14 residues.